This record covers a single T cell receptor (beta chain). The sample comes from a study of shared clonotypes between healthy human individuals. Germline V gives CDR1 LNHNV, CDR2 YYDKDF (reference sequence). V lost 5 bases and J lost 1, with 11 bases in between. CDR3 length: 15 amino acids. Samples underwent the assay at deep level. Using immunoSEQ multiplex PCR, the repertoire was profiled, and TCRdb retains in-frame clones only, with some absent. The sample gives about 2.1 million clones, around 93% of which show up once; more than 1.5% is in the top ten. The naive CD8 population came from CD45RO-negative cells selected for CCR7, without terminally differentiated effector memory CD45RA+ cells.

V usage is TRBV15 and J usage is TRBJ2-2; D not certain. The sequencing sample was made of naive CD8+ T cells from PBMCs. The source is a man younger than 35 in good health. Some clones in this sample may be carry-over from other donors' samples. CDR3 bases: TGTGCCACCAGCTGGGGTGCAGGGAACACCGGGGAGCTGTTTTTT. Amino acid sequence: CATSWGAGNTGELFF.